The rows below give T cell receptor beta chains drawn from one sample of a study of beta chain features in type 1 diabetes. Only in-frame clones appear in the TCRdb table, and some are missing; sequencing was by immunoSEQ multiplex PCR. Here the sample spans roughly 240,000 clones, 13% to 15% being singletons. Sequencing used naive CD4+ T cells from blood. The receptors come from a woman between 40 and 55 years old in good health. CDR3s include the opening cysteine and the closing phenylalanine or tryptophan. A D gene is named only where the DNA matches it firmly. Part of the rows lack a size; the others show once, few, many or a class for expanded clones.

>few|TRBD1|TRBV6-1|TRBJ2-7
TGTGCCAGCAGAGGGGGCAGGGAGCAGTACTTC
CASRGGREQYF
>.|TRBD2|TRBV4-3|TRBJ2-7
TGCGCCAGCAGCCAATCCGGGACTAGCGGGGAATACGAGCAGTACTTC
CASSQSGTSGEYEQYF
>.|.|TRBV1|TRBJ1-5
TGCACCAGCAGCCAGACGCGGGGGAAGCAGCCCCAGCATTTT
CTSSQTRGKQPQHF
>.|.|TRBV27|TRBJ1-2
TGTGCCAGCAGTCTCCGGAGATCTGGGGGCTACACCTTC
CASSLRRSGGYTF
>.|.|TRBV2|TRBJ1-5
TGTGCCAGCACGGGGGAGAGGGGACATCAGCCCCAGCATTTT
CASTGERGHQPQHF
>few|.|TRBV19|TRBJ2-5
TGTGCCAGTAGTATTTCGGGGTGGGGAGAGACCCAGTACTTC
CASSISGWGETQYF
>.|TRBD1|TRBV13|TRBJ1-2
TGTGCCAGCAGCCCAAGGACAGGAAGGACGCGGGGCTACACCTTC
CASSPRTGRTRGYTF
>.|TRBD2|TRBV25-1|TRBJ2-2
TGTGCCAGCAGGAGTAGCGGGGGAATAAACACCGGGGAGCTGTTTTTT
CASRSSGGINTGELFF
>.|TRBD2|TRBV27|TRBJ2-5
TGTGCCAGCAGTTTTCAAGCGGGGGGACATATCCAAGAGACCCAGTACTTC
CASSFQAGGHIQETQYF
>.|.|TRBV7-9|TRBJ1-4
TGTGCCAGCAGCTTAGTGACTAGTAATGAAAAACTGTTTTTT
CASSLVTSNEKLFF
>few|.|TRBV7-9|TRBJ2-7
TGTGCCAGCGGGGGGACGCCTGGTACGTACGAGCAGTACTTC
CASGGTPGTYEQYF
>.|TRBD2|TRBV6-4|TRBJ2-5
TGTGCCAGCAGTTTAGCGGGGCCGGGGGAGACCCAGTACTTC
CASSLAGPGETQYF
>.|.|TRBV7-2|TRBJ1-2
TGTGCCAGCAGCCCGCTAGGTCCCTATGGCTACACCTTC
CASSPLGPYGYTF
>few|TRBD2|TRBV19|TRBJ2-5
TGTGCCAGCGCTAGCGGAGAGACCCAGTACTTC
CASASGETQYF
>.|TRBD1|TRBV19|TRBJ1-1
TGTGCCAGTAGTAGAGGGGACAGCTTTACTGAAGCTTTCTTT
CASSRGDSFTEAFF
>few|.|TRBV10-3|TRBJ2-7
TGTGCCATCAGTGAGGCAGGTTACGAGCAGTACTTC
CAISEAGYEQYF
>.|.|TRBV7-2|TRBJ1-6
TGTGCCAGCAGCCCTCGCGCTATCGGTTCACCCCTCCACTTT
CASSPRAIGSPLHF
>.|TRBD1|TRBV14|TRBJ2-4
TGTGCCAGCAGTCCGACAGGGAACGAAAACATTCAGTACTTC
CASSPTGNENIQYF
>few|.|TRBV5-1|TRBJ1-1
TGCGCCAGCAGCTCTCCCACAGGGATCGGGGCTGAAGCTTTCTTT
CASSSPTGIGAEAFF
>few|.|TRBV19|TRBJ1-1
TGTGCCAGTAGTATGGCGGCAGCGAGAGGAGCTTTCTTT
CASSMAAARGAFF
>few|.|TRBV19|TRBJ2-1
TGTGCCAGTAGTCGCCTGGGGCCGAGCTCCTACAATGAGCAGTTCTTC
CASSRLGPSSYNEQFF
>.|.|TRBV25-1|TRBJ2-3
TGTGCCACCAGCAGCCTCAGGGCAGATACGCAGTATTTT
CATSSLRADTQYF
>.|.|TRBV9|TRBJ1-3
TGTGCCAGCAGCTCTCACAGGGCCGGGGGAAACACCATATATTTT
CASSSHRAGGNTIYF
>.|TRBD2|TRBV18|TRBJ2-3
TGTGCCAGCTCACCGCTCCGGGGACTAGCGGGGGCAACAGATACGCAGTATTTT
CASSPLRGLAGATDTQYF
>few|TRBD2|TRBV6-5|TRBJ2-1
TGTGCCAGCAGCCTGACGAGCGGGGACTACAATGAGCAGTTCTTC
CASSLTSGDYNEQFF
>few|TRBD1|TRBV10-3|TRBJ2-3
TGTGCCATCAGTCCGGGACAGCTTACAGATACGCAGTATTTT
CAISPGQLTDTQYF
>.|.|TRBV5-4|TRBJ1-2
TGTGCCAGCAGTCCCGGTGGGAGAGGTGGCTACACCTTC
CASSPGGRGGYTF
>few|TRBD2|TRBV7-6|TRBJ2-2
TGTGCCAGCAGCTTAGGGACTAGCGGGGGATCTTCCGGGGAGCTGTTTTTT
CASSLGTSGGSSGELFF
>.|.|TRBV6-5|TRBJ2-7
TGTGCCAGCAGTTACGGGCTAGCAGTGTACGAGCAGTACTTC
CASSYGLAVYEQYF